This T cell receptor beta chain was observed in a study of CD8 T cells in ankylosing spondylitis. Regarding the study as a whole: A TCR beta motif of 7 to 9 highly homologous variants seemed to mark ankylosing spondylitis blood.

This clonotype was recorded many times. Its antigen is still unknown. Trimming at V came to 3 bases and at J to 8 bases, leaving 9 bases not matched to a gene. The CDR3 contains 15 residues. CDR1 and CDR2 from the germline V gene are SGHRS and YFSETQ. A single record per CDR3 protein comes from TCRdb applying MiXCR to the 5' RACE reads. The profile shows a few hundred thousand distinct CDR3 sequences, more than 5.5% of them singletons. This TCR was recovered from a male donor with ankylosing spondylitis. The source material was blood, either unsorted or a sorted T cell fraction (not recorded which). This chain links TRBV5-1 with TRBJ2-1; 9 bases fit TRBD2. This chain's CDR3 is CASSYGTSSRDEQFF. Here the CDR3 DNA reads TGCGCCAGCAGCTACGGGACTAGCAGTAGGGATGAGCAGTTCTTC.